This TCR beta chain was retrieved from a study of chemoradiotherapy in HPV16-positive cancers. A word on this clone: What it binds is not known.

Overall study results and limits: Non-HPV-specific T cells did not expand in tumors during treatment, whereas candidate HPV-specific clones and E7-related motifs did.

Trimming took off 2 bases at V and 5 bases at J, with 19 bases between the two ends. Germline values: CDR1 SGHNT, CDR2 YYREEE (reference sequence). This CDR3 is 17 amino acids long. Sequencing was performed with immunoSEQ multiplex PCR; in TCRdb, only in-frame clones are kept and a portion is missing. The repertoire includes more than 9,500 clones, 86% of them detected once, and over 2.5% sits in the top ten. The V call is TRBV5-4, the J call TRBJ2-2; D is perhaps TRBD2 (5 bases). The receptor's source is a human donor with HPV-associated anogenital cancer. This sample comprised blood, obtained from a patient who underwent chemoradiotherapy. The DNA of the CDR3 is TGTGCCAGCAGCTTCTATACCCGGGGAAGAGGGACCGGGGAGCTGTTTTTT. Protein: CASSFYTRGRGTGELFF.